This T cell receptor beta chain emerged from a study of T-cell reconstitution after alpha-beta-depleted transplantation in children. Germline CDR1 is MNHNS and CDR2 is SASEGT. The CDR3 runs 14 residues. With 3 bases removed from V and 9 bases from J, the gap between germline ends came to 16 bases. Ten or more counts support this clonotype. Researchers prepared the TCRbeta library using unique molecular identifiers, the study reports. TCRdb processed the PCR reads anew with MiXCR; each CDR3 protein has one entry. The table shows 190,000 or so distinct CDR3 sequences, with about 6.3% occurring only once.

J is TRBJ2-3 and V is TRBV6-1, with D possibly being TRBD1 or TRBD2 (5 bases each). The source of this sequence is a human donor who donated a stem cell graft to a child with Wiskott-Aldrich syndrome. This specimen was PBMCs from the stem cell graft donor, taken from the stem cell graft. DNA of the CDR3: TGTGCCAGCAGTGATGCCGGGGACCCAGTGACGCAGTATTTT. Protein: CASSDAGDPVTQYF.